Listed below are T cell receptor beta chains from one sample, sequenced in a study of radiation and T cells in renal cell carcinoma. Assay used: immunoSEQ multiplex PCR; TCRdb lists only in-frame clones, some missing. This table holds around 86,000 clones, 86% found once. Material: blood, obtained from a patient whose treatment included radiotherapy and nephrectomy. The receptor set was obtained from a woman in her fifties or sixties with renal cell carcinoma. CDR3s include the opening cysteine and the closing phenylalanine or tryptophan. D genes are given only for firm matches. Not all rows give a size; the values are once, few, many and, for expanded clones, a class.

d_gene	abundance	v_gene	j_gene	CDR3aa	CDR3nt
TRBD1	-	TRBV5-1	TRBJ2-5	CASSLTLRDSQETQYF	TGCGCCAGCAGCCTGACCTTACGGGACAGCCAAGAGACCCAGTACTTC
TRBD2	-	TRBV5-1	TRBJ2-5	CASSLGGLAGLSQYF	TGCGCCAGCAGCTTGGGGGGACTAGCGGGACTATCGCAGTACTTC
-	-	TRBV5-5	TRBJ2-5	CASSLGALSQETQYF	TGTGCCAGCAGCTTGGGAGCCCTTAGCCAAGAGACCCAGTACTTC
-	-	TRBV18	TRBJ2-3	CASSPPASTDTQYF	TGTGCCAGCTCACCACCGGCTAGCACAGATACGCAGTATTTT
-	-	TRBV11-1	TRBJ1-1	CASSRSGVRGTEAFF	TGTGCCAGCAGCAGATCAGGGGTGCGTGGCACTGAAGCTTTCTTT
TRBD2	-	TRBV6-6	TRBJ2-1	CASSYPLAGGHNEQFF	TGTGCCAGCAGTTACCCACTAGCGGGGGGGCACAATGAGCAGTTCTTC
TRBD1	-	TRBV7-7	TRBJ2-7	CASSPWTGTEQYF	TGTGCCAGCAGCCCCTGGACAGGGACCGAGCAGTACTTC
-	-	TRBV4-1	TRBJ2-7	CASSQDLGGLSYEQYF	TGCGCCAGCAGCCAAGATTTAGGGGGGCTTAGCTACGAGCAGTACTTC
TRBD1	few	TRBV27	TRBJ1-2	CASSLSGQNYGYTF	TGTGCCAGCAGTTTATCGGGACAGAACTATGGCTACACCTTC
-	-	TRBV29-1	TRBJ1-1	CSGKWGGNTEAFF	TGCAGCGGAAAGTGGGGAGGGAACACTGAAGCTTTCTTT
-	-	TRBV4-3	TRBJ2-5	CASSQGLSTQETQYF	TGCGCCAGCAGCCAGGGTTTGTCAACCCAAGAGACCCAGTACTTC
-	-	TRBV7-2	TRBJ2-2	CASSLGLGRPGELFF	TGTGCCAGCAGCTTAGGTTTAGGGAGGCCCGGGGAGCTGTTTTTT
TRBD1	few	TRBV6-5	TRBJ1-2	CASSYRDRGHYGYTF	TGTGCCAGCAGTTACCGGGACAGGGGCCATTATGGCTACACCTTC
-	-	TRBV7-2	TRBJ2-7	CASSFWGDPTYEQYF	TGTGCCAGCAGCTTCTGGGGGGACCCTACCTACGAGCAGTACTTC
-	-	TRBV7-2	TRBJ2-1	CASSPDGGELSSYNEQFF	TGTGCCAGCAGCCCCGACGGTGGGGAGCTCAGCTCCTACAATGAGCAGTTCTTC
-	few	TRBV7-9	TRBJ1-5	CASSLQGGSNQPQHF	TGTGCCAGCAGCTTACAGGGAGGGAGCAATCAGCCCCAGCATTTT
-	-	TRBV5-5	TRBJ1-4	CASSFGSNEKLFF	TGTGCCAGCAGCTTTGGCAGTAATGAAAAACTGTTTTTT
-	few	TRBV29-1	TRBJ1-1	CSVVRTMNTEAFF	TGCAGCGTTGTTAGGACTATGAACACTGAAGCTTTCTTT
-	-	TRBV7-2	TRBJ2-1	CASSLAGGAEYYNEQFF	TGTGCCAGCAGCTTAGCTGGGGGGGCAGAATACTACAATGAGCAGTTCTTC
-	few	TRBV30	TRBJ1-1	CAWSAPLNTEAFF	TGTGCCTGGAGTGCCCCCTTGAACACTGAAGCTTTCTTT
TRBD2	once	TRBV4-3	TRBJ2-3	CASSQDRRGRTSGLRTDTQYF	TGCGCCAGCAGCCAAGATCGAAGGGGACGGACTAGCGGGCTTCGCACAGATACGCAGTATTTT
-	-	TRBV7-2	TRBJ2-7	CASSLNFGETPAF	TGTGCCAGCAGCTTAAATTTTGGCGAGACACCGGCATTC
-	-	TRBV6-5	TRBJ2-1	CASRMGGPYNEQFF	TGTGCCAGCAGAATGGGGGGGCCCTACAATGAGCAGTTCTTC
-	-	TRBV28	TRBJ2-2	CASSPGSTGELFF	TGTGCCAGCAGCCCAGGGTCCACCGGGGAGCTGTTTTTT
TRBD2	-	TRBV5-1	TRBJ2-5	CASVDASGGETQYF	TGCGCCAGCGTTGATGCTAGCGGGGGGGAGACCCAGTACTTC
TRBD2	-	TRBV7-2	TRBJ2-1	CASSLSSGMVEQFF	TGTGCCAGCAGCTTATCTAGCGGGATGGTTGAGCAGTTCTTC
-	-	TRBV28	TRBJ1-2	CASSRGGPYGYTF	TGTGCCAGCAGCCGGGGAGGCCCCTATGGCTACACCTTC
-	-	TRBV28	TRBJ1-1	CASSSLTVGAFF	TGTGCCAGCAGTTCCCTCACGGTAGGAGCTTTCTTT
-	-	TRBV25-1	TRBJ1-1	CASSRLGENTEAFF	TGTGCCAGCAGCCGGTTGGGGGAGAACACTGAAGCTTTCTTT
-	-	TRBV5-4	TRBJ2-7	CASSALDSSDGYEQYF	TGTGCCAGCAGCGCGCTGGACAGTAGTGATGGTTACGAGCAGTACTTC
TRBD1	once	TRBV5-6	TRBJ1-4	CASSGGQGSEKLFF	TGTGCCAGCAGCGGGGGACAGGGGAGCGAAAAACTGTTTTTT
TRBD2	-	TRBV7-8	TRBJ2-1	CASSLGGQGLAGALSYNEQFF	TGTGCCAGCAGCTTAGGGGGACAGGGACTAGCGGGGGCTTTGTCCTACAATGAGCAGTTCTTC
TRBD1	few	TRBV19	TRBJ1-2	CASSIQGANYGYTF	TGTGCCAGTAGTATACAGGGGGCGAACTATGGCTACACCTTC
-	once	TRBV9	TRBJ2-1	CASSPLGNEQFF	TGTGCCAGCAGCCCCCTGGGAAATGAGCAGTTCTTC
-	-	TRBV5-1	TRBJ2-5	CASSLAVGGSQETQYF	TGCGCCAGCAGCTTGGCAGTCGGAGGTTCCCAAGAGACCCAGTACTTC
TRBD1	once	TRBV5-1	TRBJ1-3	CASSLAPQGPNTIYF	TGCGCCAGCAGCTTGGCACCACAGGGGCCAAACACCATATATTTT
-	-	TRBV7-2	TRBJ2-7	CASSQSGLSYF	TGTGCCAGCAGTCAGTCAGGGCTATCGTACTTC
-	-	TRBV5-1	TRBJ2-5	CASSLEGGSRSPQYF	TGCGCCAGCAGCTTGGAGGGGGGCTCGAGGTCGCCCCAGTACTTC
-	-	TRBV6-1	TRBJ2-5	CASSELDRKETQYF	TGTGCCAGCAGTGAGCTGGACAGAAAGGAGACCCAGTACTTC
TRBD2	once	TRBV7-2	TRBJ2-4	CASSLAPGGSPSNIQYF	TGTGCCAGCAGCTTAGCGCCCGGGGGGAGCCCCAGTAACATTCAGTACTTC
TRBD1	-	TRBV6-6	TRBJ2-1	CASRQGSVSYNEQFF	TGTGCCAGCAGACAGGGGTCCGTGTCCTACAATGAGCAGTTCTTC
-	-	TRBV6-5	TRBJ1-3	CASSFTGPGNTIYF	TGTGCCAGCAGTTTCACAGGGCCCGGAAACACCATATATTTT
-	-	TRBV2	TRBJ1-1	CASSGGGSYTEAFF	TGTGCCAGCAGCGGGGGGGGGAGTTACACTGAAGCTTTCTTT
TRBD1	-	TRBV4-1	TRBJ1-2	CASSLGDSYYGYTF	TGCGCCAGCAGCCTGGGGGACAGCTACTATGGCTACACCTTC
-	few	TRBV6-5	TRBJ1-5	CASSYSSGNQPQHF	TGTGCCAGCAGTTACTCCTCGGGTAATCAGCCCCAGCATTTT